These 8 T cell receptor beta chains originate from one sample sequenced in a study of PD-1 blockade in mismatch repair-deficient tumors. Measured with immunoSEQ multiplex PCR; TCRdb has only the in-frame clones, and not every one. The sample carries approximately 110,000 clones, about three quarters recorded once. The specimen was peripheral blood, collected more than 58 weeks after starting pembrolizumab. The source of these receptors is an adult with mismatch repair-deficient cancer.

The chain employs TRBV18 and TRBJ2-3; 9 bases fit TRBD1. The CDR3 totals 16 residues. J gave up 6 bases and V 5 bases, and 12 bases lay outside the gene matches. Germline V CDR1 and CDR2: KGHSH, LQKENI. In DNA, the CDR3 is TGTGCCAGCTCATTCGGATACAGGGGGCGCATTGATACGCAGTATTTT. As protein: CASSFGYRGRIDTQYF.

The gene calls are TRBV7-6 and TRBJ2-3; TRBD2 matches at 10 bases. V was clipped by 0 bases and J by 4 bases; unmatched bases: 4. This CDR3 has 16 amino acids. Germline V gives CDR1 SGHVS, CDR2 FNYEAQ. CDR3 region: CASSLALAGVSDTQYF. CDR3 sequence (DNA): TGTGCCAGCAGCTTAGCCCTAGCGGGAGTGTCAGATACGCAGTATTTT.

The V call is TRBV7-2, the J call TRBJ2-5, with D perhaps given as TRBD1 or TRBD2 (5 bases each). CDR1 is SGHTA and CDR2 is FQGNSA in the germline V gene. V was trimmed by 0 bases and J by 5 bases, leaving 16 bases between them. The CDR3 is made up of 16 amino acids. The chain's CDR3 is CASSLAGDLGSETQYF. The CDR3 DNA sequence: TGTGCCAGCAGCTTAGCGGGGGACCTTGGGAGCGAGACCCAGTACTTC.

The chain combines TRBV19 with TRBJ2-3; a weak D match, TRBD1 (5 bases). This CDR3 region has 16 residues. Germline V gene lookup returns CDR1 LNHDA and CDR2 SQIVND (reference sequence). V was cut by 0 bases and J by 2 bases, with 12 bases left in between. CDR3 DNA: TGTGCCAGTAGTATAGATCAGGGCTATTCCACAGATACGCAGTATTTT. This translates into CASSIDQGYSTDTQYF.

In nucleotides, the CDR3 is TGTGCCAGTAGTGCGATGAACACTGAAGCTTTCTTT. It codes for CASSAMNTEAFF. The V gene is TRBV19, the J gene TRBJ1-1; D is unresolved. This CDR3 comprises 12 residues. Trimming removed 5 bases at V and 0 bases at J, with 4 bases between. Germline V gene sequence: CDR1 LNHDA, CDR2 SQIVND (reference sequence).

This clone has a handful of counts. The V call is TRBV5-5, the J call TRBJ1-5, with a weak D call TRBD1 (5 bases). This CDR3 is built from 15 residues. The germline gives CDR1 SGHKS, CDR2 YYEKEE (reference sequence). V was pared by 3 bases and J by 6 bases, with 16 bases between. CDR3 nucleotide sequence: TGTGCCAGCAGCTCGCAGGGTAGACTGGGTCAGCCCCAGCATTTT. Encoded protein: CASSSQGRLGQPQHF.

The V and J genes are TRBV18 and TRBJ1-1; possible D gene TRBD1, 6 bases. V was clipped by 9 bases and J by 3 bases, with 14 bases between them. Germline V gives CDR1 KGHSH, CDR2 LQKENI. CDR3 length: 13 residues. CDR3 bases: TGTGCCAGGGACAGACGGGTCGACACTGAAGCTTTCTTT. It is translated as CARDRRVDTEAFF.

This chain uses TRBV19 with TRBJ2-1; D might be TRBD1 (6 bases). Deletions cut 6 bases from V and 0 bases from J, with 12 bases between. This CDR3 region has 15 residues. Germline assignment: CDR1 LNHDA and CDR2 SQIVND (reference sequence). CDR3 DNA sequence: TGTGCCAGTAGCCGGGACACGAGCTCCTACAATGAGCAGTTCTTC. Its translation: CASSRDTSSYNEQFF. Full variable domain (remainder filled in from reference TRBV19 and TRBJ2-1): DGGITQSPKYLFRKEGQNVTLSCEQNLNHDAMYWYRQDPGQGLRLIYYSQIVNDFQKGDIAEGYSVSREKKESFPLTVTSAQKNPTAFYLCASSRDTSSYNEQFFGPGTRLTVL.